This T cell receptor beta chain came from a study of a mutant IDH1 vaccine in newly diagnosed glioma. Across the study: Patients' prior therapy spanned radiotherapy, temozolomide, or both; most underwent both.

The time point here: baseline, week 1 (first vaccination visit). The treatment is: pre-vaccination baseline after standard-of-care therapy. This clone appeared once. Produced via immunoSEQ multiplex PCR; TCRdb's table is partial and in-frame only. This sample yields just under 95,000 clones, of which roughly 77% are seen a single time; 6.5% to 9.5% belongs to the top ten. V shed 8 bases and J 7 bases; nucleotides not matched to a gene: 9. The CDR3 has 14 residues. CDR1 LNHDA and CDR2 SQIVND come from the germline V gene (reference sequence). Source: PBMCs, taken from a glioma patient treated with radiotherapy, temozolomide or both. The chain uses TRBV19 and TRBJ2-1; the match to TRBD1 covers 9 bases. This TCR was recovered from a man aged 40-49 years with glioma. The CDR3 DNA is TGTGCCAGTGCCGGGACAGGGTCTCGGAATGAGCAGTTCTTC. Its translation is CASAGTGSRNEQFF.